A single sample gave rise to the 8 T cell receptor beta chains below, sequenced in a study of early T cells in non-severe SARS-CoV-2 infection. TCRdb passed the 5' RACE reads through MiXCR, listing each CDR3 protein once. This sample carries roughly 45,000 distinct CDR3 sequences, more than 5.5% of them seen once, and the ten largest clones take around 7%. The sample here was whole blood, taken at baseline. The receptors derive from an adult who was a healthcare worker with PCR-confirmed SARS-CoV-2 infection or an uninfected control (not recorded which).

The chain couples TRBV6-1 to TRBJ2-7; a possible D gene is TRBD2 (5 bases). The V end was cut by 2 bases, the J end by 2 bases, with 10 bases between. The CDR3 runs 14 residues. CDR1 and CDR2 (germline): MNHNS, SASEGT. The CDR3 DNA reads as TGTGCCAGCAGTGAATGGCTAGCAGCCTACGAGCAGTACTTC. Its translation is CASSEWLAAYEQYF.

J is TRBJ2-7 and V is TRBV19, with a weak D call TRBD1 (6 bases). Trimming pared 5 bases from V and 0 bases from J, leaving 17 bases between. This CDR3 spans 16 amino acids. Germline CDR1 LNHDA, CDR2 SQIVND (reference sequence). The CDR3 DNA reads TGTGCCAGTAGTCTACCAGGGGCAGTTACCTCCTACGAGCAGTACTTC. This translates into CASSLPGAVTSYEQYF.

V is TRBV20-1 and J is TRBJ2-1; no firm D call. Germline V gene lookup returns CDR1 DFQATT and CDR2 SNEGSKA (reference sequence). V lost 4 bases to trimming and J lost 8 bases, with 18 bases between them. This CDR3 contains 14 residues. The chain's CDR3 is CSANPVASLDEQFF. The CDR3 DNA sequence: TGCAGTGCTAACCCCGTCGCATCTCTGGATGAGCAGTTCTTC.

A few counts support this clonotype. V and J are TRBV6-4 and TRBJ2-1; either TRBD1 or TRBD2 may fit D (5 bases each). Trimming removed 0 bases at V and 1 base at J, with 13 bases between. The CDR3 consists of 17 residues. CDR1 is MRHNA, CDR2 SNTAGT, per germline. CDR3 residues: CASSDSRGLVSYNEQFF. The DNA of the CDR3 is TGTGCCAGCAGTGACTCGAGGGGCCTAGTTTCCTACAATGAGCAGTTCTTC.

This clonotype was seen repeatedly, ten times or more. V usage is TRBV12-3 or TRBV12-4 and J usage is TRBJ2-1; 8 nucleotides align to TRBD2. Trimming took 3 bases from V and 1 from J; bases not matched to a gene: 11. CDR3 length equals 18 residues. This CDR3 reads CASSFHPSGSISYNEQFF. Here the CDR3 DNA reads TGTGCCAGCAGTTTTCATCCTAGCGGGTCGATTTCCTACAATGAGCAGTTCTTC.

This clonotype was counted ten times or more. The chain links TRBV29-1 to TRBJ2-7, with 7 nucleotides matching TRBD2. CDR3 length equals 12 residues. V lost 8 bases and J lost 3; bases outside the gene matches: 7. CDR1 is SQVTM and CDR2 is ANQGSEA in the germline V gene. The CDR3 is CSFLLADYEQYF. CDR3 DNA sequence: TGCAGCTTTCTCCTAGCGGACTACGAGCAGTACTTC.

This clonotype was seen only a few times. The chain uses TRBV5-1 and TRBJ2-5; 8 bases agree with TRBD1. The CDR3 is 16 residues long. CDR1 and CDR2 (germline): SGHRS, YFSETQ. With 4 bases clipped from V and 1 base from J, the junction kept 9 bases outside the gene matches. CDR3 nucleotide sequence: TGCGCCAGCAGCACCGGGCCTCAGGGGGCCCAAGAGACCCAGTACTTC. This translates into CASSTGPQGAQETQYF. Drawing the rest from reference TRBV5-1 and TRBJ2-5, the complete variable domain is KAGVTQTPRYLIKTRGQQVTLSCSPISGHRSVSWYQQTPGQGLQFLFEYFSETQRNKGNFPGRFSGRQFSNSRSEMNVSTLELGDSALYLCASSTGPQGAQETQYFGPGTRLLVL.

In its sample, this clonotype was seen many times. The chain is built from TRBV6-2 or TRBV6-3 and TRBJ2-7; weak D call: TRBD2 (5 bases). CDR3 length equals 15 residues. The germline CDR1 and CDR2 sequences are MNHEY and SVGEGT. The V end was cut by 5 bases, the J end by 1 base, with 15 bases between. CDR3 protein: CASSRSGWTSYEQYF. CDR3 DNA: TGTGCCAGCAGTCGATCAGGCTGGACTTCCTACGAGCAGTACTTC.